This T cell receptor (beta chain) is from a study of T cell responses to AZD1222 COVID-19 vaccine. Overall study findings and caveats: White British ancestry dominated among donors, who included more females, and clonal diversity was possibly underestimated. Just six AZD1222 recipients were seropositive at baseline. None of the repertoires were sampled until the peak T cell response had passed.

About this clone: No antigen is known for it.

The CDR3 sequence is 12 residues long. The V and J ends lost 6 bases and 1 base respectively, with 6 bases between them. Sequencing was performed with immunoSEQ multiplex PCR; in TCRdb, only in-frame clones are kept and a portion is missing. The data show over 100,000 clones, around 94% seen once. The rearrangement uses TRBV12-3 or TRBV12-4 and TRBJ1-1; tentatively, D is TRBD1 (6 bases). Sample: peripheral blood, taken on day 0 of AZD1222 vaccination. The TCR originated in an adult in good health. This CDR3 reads CASRGQNTEAFF. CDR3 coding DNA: TGTGCCAGCAGGGGACAGAACACTGAAGCTTTCTTT.